Below, 15 T cell receptor beta chains from the same sample are listed, as sequenced in a study of post-analysis software for immune sequencing data. The study's findings and limits: Patients used about five TRBV segments, including TRBV5-6, TRBV5-1 and TRBV20-1, more often than controls.

For these receptors, no antigen is known. Sequencing libraries made from TCR beta cDNA carried unique molecular identifiers. TCRdb re-called the PCR reads through MiXCR, storing one row per CDR3 protein. The sample has around 200,000 distinct CDR3 sequences, approximately 29% seen once. The sequenced sample was blood. The receptors derive from a girl aged 2 to 17 with multiple sclerosis.

The table lists this clonotype with many counts. The chain has TRBV20-1 and TRBJ2-5, with 8 bases fitting TRBD2. V shed 3 bases and J 1 base; nucleotides not matched to a gene: 4. The CDR3 is 14 amino acids. From germline, CDR1 is DFQATT and CDR2 SNEGSKA (reference sequence). For the CDR3, the DNA is TGCAGTGCTAGGTCGGGAGGGACCCAAGAGACCCAGTACTTC. Amino acids: CSARSGGTQETQYF.

The chain is built from TRBV27 and TRBJ1-2, with 10 bases identical to TRBD1. The ends lost 6 bases at V and 8 bases at J; junction bases unmatched: 15. This CDR3 has 16 residues. CDR1 and CDR2 from the germline V gene are MNHEY and SMNVEV (reference sequence). In DNA form, the CDR3 reads TGTGCCAGCAGACAAGGGACAGGGGTGGGGCAGGGCGGCTACACCTTC. Its translation is CASRQGTGVGQGGYTF.

This chain joins TRBV2 and TRBJ2-4; no clear D gene. The DNA end is a closer match to TRBJ2-5, so the J assignment may be wrong. Germline CDR1 and CDR2: SNHLY and FYNNEI. The CDR3 has 12 amino acids. CDR3 sequence (DNA): TGTGCCAGCAGGACGGATAGAGAGACCCAGTACTTC. Protein product: CASRTDRETQYF.

This clonotype was seen a handful of times. This may stem from a read error, because a much larger clone lies one nucleotide away. The chain combines TRBV27 with TRBJ1-2, with D tentatively TRBD1 (5 bases). Deletions cut 6 bases from V and 2 bases from J, with 10 bases between. Germline V gives CDR1 MNHEY, CDR2 SMNVEV (reference sequence). This CDR3 comprises 13 residues. CDR3 region: CASSQTANYGYTF. In DNA, the CDR3 is TGTGCCAGCAGCCAGACAGCCAACTATGGCTACACCTTC.

In this sample, this clonotype turned up many times. The genes are TRBV5-1 and TRBJ2-7; 8 nucleotides agree with TRBD1. In germline, CDR1 is SGHRS, CDR2 YFSETQ. With 0 bases clipped from V and 4 bases from J, the junction kept 9 bases outside the gene matches. This CDR3 contains 16 residues. CDR3 in DNA: TGCGCCAGCAGCTTGGCAGGAGGGACAGGCTATTACGAGCAGTACTTC. As protein: CASSLAGGTGYYEQYF.

Remarks on this clonotype: This could be a read error, since a much larger clone is one nucleotide away. The V gene is TRBV5-1, the J gene TRBJ2-1, with 8 positions matching TRBD2. Looked up from germline, CDR1 is SGHRS and CDR2 is YFSETQ. The ends lost 0 bases at V and 10 bases at J; junction bases unmatched: 6. This CDR3 has 14 amino acids. CDR3 sequence (DNA): TGCGCCAGCAGCTTGGGTAGCGGGGAGACCGAGCAGTTCTTC. This sequence encodes CASSLGSGETEQFF. Full variable domain (outside the CDR3, taken from reference TRBV5-1 and TRBJ2-1): KAGVTQTPRYLIKTRGQQVTLSCSPISGHRSVSWYQQTPGQGLQFLFEYFSETQRNKGNFPGRFSGRQFSNSRSEMNVSTLELGDSALYLCASSLGSGETEQFFGPGTRLTVL.

The rearrangement uses TRBV5-4 and TRBJ2-1; the match to TRBD2 covers 7 bases. J lost 4 bases, V lost 0 bases, and 16 bases had no gene match. Germline assignment: CDR1 SGHNT and CDR2 YYREEE (reference sequence). This CDR3 region has 19 residues. In DNA, the CDR3 is TGTGCCAGCAGCTTGGAGGCGGGGGACCTCCGCCAGCATTACAATGAGCAGTTCTTC. It specifies CASSLEAGDLRQHYNEQFF.

The chain recombines TRBV2 with TRBJ1-1, with D possibly TRBD1 on 5 matching bases. With 3 bases removed from V and 4 bases from J, the gap between germline ends came to 6 bases. There are 12 residues in the CDR3. The V gene's germline CDR1 is SNHLY and CDR2 FYNNEI. In nucleotides, the CDR3 is TGTGCCAGCAGTGACGGGGGCACTGAAGCTTTCTTT. Its protein product is CASSDGGTEAFF.

The chain carries TRBV20-1 and TRBJ1-4, with D tentatively TRBD1 (6 bases). This CDR3 has 14 amino acids. Germline CDR1 is DFQATT and CDR2 is SNEGSKA (reference sequence). V was cut by 3 bases and J by 0 bases, with 8 bases left in between. In nucleotides, the CDR3 is TGCAGTGCTAGGGACAGCGCAACTAATGAAAAACTGTTTTTT. Its translation is CSARDSATNEKLFF.

To note about this clonotype: A much larger clonotype is one base distant, so this may be a read error. The J gene is TRBJ1-2, the V gene TRBV20-1; D remains ambiguous. Germline V gene sequence: CDR1 DFQATT, CDR2 SNEGSKA (reference sequence). The CDR3 contains 11 residues. The CDR3 coding sequence is TGCAGTACTAGGCCCCCCTATGGCTACACCTTC. This codes for CSTRPPYGYTF.

CDR3 in amino acids: CASSQDPGLGANVLTF. The CDR3 DNA follows: TGCGCCAGCAGCCAAGATCCAGGGTTGGGGGCCAACGTCCTGACTTTC. This rearrangement joins TRBV4-3 to TRBJ2-6; a possible D gene is TRBD1 (5 bases). V lost 0 bases, J lost 4 bases, and 10 bases lay in between. The CDR3 sequence is 16 residues long. Per germline, CDR1 LGHNA and CDR2 YSLEER.

Many counts were recorded for this clonotype. The chain employs TRBV6-2 or TRBV6-3 and TRBJ2-7; 8 nucleotides agree with TRBD1. Looked up from germline, CDR1 is MNHEY and CDR2 is SVGEGT. The CDR3 is 15 residues long. The trim removed 2 bases at V and 4 bases at J, leaving 7 bases unmatched. The CDR3 is CASSYPGGVGYEQYF. Here the CDR3 DNA reads TGTGCCAGCAGTTACCCAGGGGGCGTTGGATACGAGCAGTACTTC.

This clonotype was seen only a few times. V and J are TRBV3-1 and TRBJ1-1; D is perhaps TRBD1 (5 bases). The V end lost 7 bases, the J end lost 4 bases, and 13 bases lay between the germline ends. Germline V gene data show CDR1 as LGHDT and CDR2 as YNNKEL (reference sequence). The CDR3 has 13 residues. As DNA, the CDR3 is TGTGCCAGCATGGACCGCAGGGCCACTGAAGCTTTCTTT. It is translated as CASMDRRATEAFF.

This clonotype has ten or more counts. The V gene is TRBV29-1, the J gene TRBJ2-7, with 8 bases matching TRBD1. The germline V gene has CDR1 SQVTM and CDR2 ANQGSEA. The CDR3 contains 13 residues. After removal of 4 bases from V and 5 bases from J, the junction contained 7 bases not matched to a gene. The chain's CDR3 is CSVGKDRANEQYF. The CDR3 region has the DNA TGCAGCGTTGGAAAGGACAGGGCCAACGAGCAGTACTTC.

The chain links TRBV7-2 to TRBJ2-4, with a possible D match to TRBD1 (6 bases). The end of the DNA aligns better with TRBJ2-7, so the J call may be wrong. Germline values: CDR1 SGHTA, CDR2 FQGNSA. CDR3 length: 13 residues. CDR3 amino acids: CASSLDRACEQYF. The DNA of the CDR3 is TGTGCCAGCAGCTTAGACAGGGCCTGCGAGCAGTACTTC.